The clone carrying this TCR beta chain was counted a few times. Its cognate antigen is unknown. The entry originates in a study of beta chain features in type 1 diabetes. Averaging approximately 0.11 L, one heparinised blood draw came from each individual donor. Populations isolated by sorting all had purity greater than 95%. The study reverse transcribed the entire isolated RNA, so it sequenced expressed TCRB transcripts. Data came from immunoSEQ multiplex PCR; TCRdb stores just in-frame clones and leaves some out. The sample records 680,000 or so clones, 13% being singletons. CDR3 size: 13 residues. In germline, CDR1 is SGHTS, CDR2 YDEGEE. Trimming shortened V by 6 bases and J by 2 bases, and 9 bases separated the two germline ends. Regarding the study as a whole: Moderately but significantly shorter TCRB CDR3s were found in Type 1 diabetes patients in all four CD4+ subsets. In comparison with healthy donors, patients had naive, central memory and Treg TCRB repertoires that appeared more similar. VDJ junctions from patients with type 1 diabetes contained fewer insertions and more deletions.

The sequence was obtained from a man aged 18 to 30 with type 1 diabetes. The sample taken for sequencing was naive CD4+ T cells from blood. The chain recombines TRBV5-8 with TRBJ1-5; weak D call: TRBD1 (5 bases). As DNA, the CDR3 is TGTGCCAGCACCATGGGGGGCAATCAGCCCCAGCATTTT. It yields the protein CASTMGGNQPQHF.